The clone carrying this T cell receptor (beta chain) was detected ten times or more. Its specificity is unknown. This sample was included in a study of T cells in Graves' hyperthyroidism and ophthalmopathy. What was amplified from RNA transcripts were TCR beta CDR3 regions. The HTBI primer set drove a first-round RT-PCR of the TCR CDR3. Each CDR3 protein gets one entry after TCRdb re-called the multiplex PCR reads with MiXCR. The sample shows 500,000 to 600,000 distinct CDR3 sequences, 16% of them seen only once. Study findings and constraints: A median around 6.8 months before onset, the model predicted ophthalmopathy. Blood shared most expanded thyroid clonotypes above 0.001.

Looked up from germline, CDR1 is SGHVS and CDR2 is FQNEAQ. V lost 1 base and J 11 bases, leaving 11 bases between the germline ends. The length of the CDR3 is 12 residues. The chain recombines TRBV7-8 with TRBJ1-1; no reliable D call. Material for sequencing was blood. This sequence was found in a woman aged 18-35 years with Graves' hyperthyroidism. The CDR3 loop reads CASSLEAAVAFF. The CDR3, as DNA: TGTGCCAGCAGCTTAGAAGCGGCTGTCGCTTTCTTT.